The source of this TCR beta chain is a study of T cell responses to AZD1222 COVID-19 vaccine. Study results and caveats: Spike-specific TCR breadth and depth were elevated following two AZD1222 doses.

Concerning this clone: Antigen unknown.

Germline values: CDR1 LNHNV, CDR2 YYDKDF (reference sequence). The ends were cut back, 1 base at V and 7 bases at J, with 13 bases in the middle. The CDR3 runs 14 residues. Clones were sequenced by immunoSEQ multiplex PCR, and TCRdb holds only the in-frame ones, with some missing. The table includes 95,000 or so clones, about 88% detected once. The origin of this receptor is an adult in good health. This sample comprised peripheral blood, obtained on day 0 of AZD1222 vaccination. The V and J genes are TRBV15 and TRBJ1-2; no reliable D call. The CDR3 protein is CATSRAPTIPGYTF. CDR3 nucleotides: TGTGCCACCAGCAGAGCCCCAACAATTCCTGGCTACACCTTC.